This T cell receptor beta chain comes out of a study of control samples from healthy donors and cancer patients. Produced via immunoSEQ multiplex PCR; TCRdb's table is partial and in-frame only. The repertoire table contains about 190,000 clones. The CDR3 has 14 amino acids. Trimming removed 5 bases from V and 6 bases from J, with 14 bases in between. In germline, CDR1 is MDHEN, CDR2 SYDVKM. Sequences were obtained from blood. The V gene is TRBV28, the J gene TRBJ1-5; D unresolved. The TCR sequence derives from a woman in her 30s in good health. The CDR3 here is CASSPPRVAQPQHF. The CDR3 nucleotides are TGTGCCAGCAGTCCGCCGAGGGTTGCTCAGCCCCAGCATTTT.